This TCR beta chain appears in the sequencing data of a study of identical twins. This CDR3 has 16 residues. The ends were cut back, 4 bases at V and 4 bases at J, with 15 bases in the middle. Germline CDR1 KGHDR, CDR2 SFDVKD. Via MiXCR, TCRdb re-called the 5' RACE reads, giving one row per CDR3 protein. This sample yields around 240,000 distinct CDR3 sequences, of which approximately 7% are seen a single time; roughly 3.7% belongs to the top ten. Another study also made use of these data, one on yellow fever vaccine responses in identical twins.

The rearrangement uses TRBV24-1 and TRBJ2-2; D call uncertain. Input material: memory (CD45RO+) T cells sorted from blood. The TCR sequence derives from a woman aged 18-35 years in good health. The chain's CDR3 is CATSDDTNSITGELFF. The CDR3 DNA reads as TGTGCCACCAGTGACGATACTAATTCGATCACCGGGGAGCTGTTTTTT.